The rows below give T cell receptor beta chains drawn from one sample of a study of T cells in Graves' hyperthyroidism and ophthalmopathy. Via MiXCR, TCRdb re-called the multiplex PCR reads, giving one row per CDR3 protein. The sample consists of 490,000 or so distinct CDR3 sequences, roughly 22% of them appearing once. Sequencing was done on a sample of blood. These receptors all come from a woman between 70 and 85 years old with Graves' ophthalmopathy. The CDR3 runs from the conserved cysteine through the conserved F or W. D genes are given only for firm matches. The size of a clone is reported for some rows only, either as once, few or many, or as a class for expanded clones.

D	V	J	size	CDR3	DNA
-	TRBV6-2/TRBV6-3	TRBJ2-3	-	CASSSLPLGTDTQYF	TGTGCCAGCAGTTCCCTCCCCTTAGGCACAGATACGCAGTATTTT
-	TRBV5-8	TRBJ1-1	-	CASSLDPQGNTEAFF	TGTGCCAGCAGCTTAGACCCCCAAGGGAACACTGAAGCTTTCTTT
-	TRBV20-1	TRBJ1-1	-	CSARLGSLNTEAFF	TGCAGTGCTAGACTGGGGTCCTTGAACACTGAAGCTTTCTTT
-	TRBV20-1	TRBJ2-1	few	CSAQGGDYPLNEQFF	TGCAGTGCTCAGGGGGGGGACTACCCCTTGAATGAGCAGTTCTTC
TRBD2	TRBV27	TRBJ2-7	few	CASSLTSGLTYEQYF	TGTGCCAGCAGTTTGACTAGCGGGCTCACCTACGAGCAGTACTTC
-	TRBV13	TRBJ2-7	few	CASSPSGFYEQYF	TGTGCCAGCAGCCCTTCGGGGTTCTACGAGCAGTACTTC
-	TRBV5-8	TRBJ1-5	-	CASSWQGRVGNHPQHF	TGTGCCAGCAGCTGGCAGGGGAGAGTTGGCAATCATCCCCAGCATTTT
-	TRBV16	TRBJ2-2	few	CASSQIRGEELFF	TGTGCCAGCAGCCAAATCAGGGGAGAGGAGCTGTTTTTT
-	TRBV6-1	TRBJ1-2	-	CASSPPGANYGYTF	TGTGCCAGCAGTCCCCCAGGAGCTAACTATGGCTACACCTTC
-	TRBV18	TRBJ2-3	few	CASSPSGPTDTQYF	TGTGCCAGCTCTCCGAGCGGACCCACAGATACGCAGTATTTT
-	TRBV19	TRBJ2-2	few	CASSATPNTGELFF	TGTGCCAGTAGTGCCACACCGAACACCGGGGAGCTGTTTTTT
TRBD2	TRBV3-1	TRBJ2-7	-	CASSQSGTSGSREQYF	TGTGCCAGCAGCCAATCCGGGACTAGCGGGAGTAGGGAGCAGTACTTC
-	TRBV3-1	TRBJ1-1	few	CASSQGVVRPEAFF	TGTGCCAGCAGCCAAGGGGTAGTGCGGCCTGAAGCTTTCTTT
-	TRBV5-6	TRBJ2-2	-	CASSLMGNANTGELFF	TGTGCCAGCAGCTTGATGGGTAACGCGAACACCGGGGAGCTGTTTTTT
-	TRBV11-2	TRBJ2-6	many	CASSFGPGANVLTF	TGTGCCAGCAGCTTCGGTCCTGGGGCCAACGTCCTGACTTTC
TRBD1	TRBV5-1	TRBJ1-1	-	CASSDLSRTGAPNTEAFF	TGCGCCAGCAGCGACCTCAGTCGAACAGGGGCCCCGAACACTGAAGCTTTCTTT
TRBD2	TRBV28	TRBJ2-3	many	CASSRRLAGGRTDTQYF	TGTGCCAGCAGCCGCCGACTAGCGGGAGGCAGGACAGATACGCAGTATTTT
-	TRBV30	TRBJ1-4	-	CAWSVRRGATNEKLFF	TGTGCCTGGAGTGTACGGCGGGGGGCGACTAATGAAAAACTGTTTTTT
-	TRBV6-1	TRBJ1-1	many	CASIPPRGANTEAFF	TGTGCCAGCATCCCCCCCAGGGGTGCGAACACTGAAGCTTTCTTT
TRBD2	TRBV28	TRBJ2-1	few	CASSQGLAWYEQFF	TGTGCCAGCAGTCAGGGACTAGCTTGGTATGAGCAGTTCTTC
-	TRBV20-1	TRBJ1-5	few	CSASWERGGNQPQHF	TGCAGTGCTAGCTGGGAGAGGGGGGGCAATCAGCCCCAGCATTTT
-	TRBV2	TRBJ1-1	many	CASSEQPNTEAFF	TGTGCCAGCAGTGAACAACCGAACACTGAAGCTTTCTTT
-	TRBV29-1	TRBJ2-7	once	CSVVFGGPPYEQYF	TGCAGCGTTGTTTTCGGGGGTCCCCCCTACGAGCAGTACTTC
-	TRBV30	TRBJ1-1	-	CAWSHAWTNTEAFF	TGTGCCTGGAGTCATGCCTGGACGAACACTGAAGCTTTCTTT
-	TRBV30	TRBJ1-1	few	CAWTLTWGNTEAFF	TGTGCCTGGACCCTCACATGGGGGAACACTGAAGCTTTCTTT
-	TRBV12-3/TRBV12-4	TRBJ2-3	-	CASSLSSRRRDTQYF	TGTGCCAGCAGTTTATCTAGCAGGAGACGAGATACGCAGTATTTT
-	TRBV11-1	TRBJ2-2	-	CASKPDGNTGELFF	TGTGCCAGCAAACCCGACGGGAACACCGGGGAGCTGTTTTTT
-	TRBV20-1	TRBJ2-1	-	CSPRGHEQFF	TGCAGCCCCCGGGGCCATGAGCAGTTCTTC
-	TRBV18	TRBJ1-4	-	CASSPLLGAWDEKLFF	TGTGCCAGCTCACCACTCCTAGGGGCCTGGGATGAAAAACTGTTTTTT
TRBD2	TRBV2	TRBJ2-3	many	CASSPTSGQSTDTQYF	TGTGCCAGCAGTCCGACTAGCGGGCAAAGCACAGATACGCAGTATTTT